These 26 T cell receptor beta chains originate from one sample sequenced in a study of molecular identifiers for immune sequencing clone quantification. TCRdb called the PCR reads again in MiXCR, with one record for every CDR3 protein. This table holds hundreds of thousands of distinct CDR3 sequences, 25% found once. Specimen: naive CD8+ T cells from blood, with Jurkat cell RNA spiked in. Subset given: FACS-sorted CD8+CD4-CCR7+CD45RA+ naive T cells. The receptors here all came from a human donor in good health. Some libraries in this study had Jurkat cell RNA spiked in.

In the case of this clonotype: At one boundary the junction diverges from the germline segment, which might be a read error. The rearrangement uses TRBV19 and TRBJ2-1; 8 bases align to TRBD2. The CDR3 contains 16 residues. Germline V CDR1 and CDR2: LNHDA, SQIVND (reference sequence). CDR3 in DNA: TGTGCCAGTAGGGGCACAGCGGGAGAGTCCTACAATGAGCAGGTCTTC. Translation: CASRGTAGESYNEQVF.

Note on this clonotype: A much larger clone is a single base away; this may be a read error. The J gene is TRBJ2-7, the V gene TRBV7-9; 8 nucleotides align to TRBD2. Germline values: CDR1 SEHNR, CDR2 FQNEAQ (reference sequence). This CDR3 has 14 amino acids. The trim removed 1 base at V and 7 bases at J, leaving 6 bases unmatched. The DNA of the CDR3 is TGTGCCAGCAGCTTAGTGCCGGGAGGGCAAGAGCAGTACTTC. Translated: CASSLVPGGQEQYF.

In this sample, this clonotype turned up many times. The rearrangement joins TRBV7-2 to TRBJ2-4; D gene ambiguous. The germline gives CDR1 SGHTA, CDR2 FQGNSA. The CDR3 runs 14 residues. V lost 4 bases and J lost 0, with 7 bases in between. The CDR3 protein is CASSSFRAKNIQYF. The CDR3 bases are TGTGCCAGCAGCTCCTTCCGAGCCAAAAACATTCAGTACTTC.

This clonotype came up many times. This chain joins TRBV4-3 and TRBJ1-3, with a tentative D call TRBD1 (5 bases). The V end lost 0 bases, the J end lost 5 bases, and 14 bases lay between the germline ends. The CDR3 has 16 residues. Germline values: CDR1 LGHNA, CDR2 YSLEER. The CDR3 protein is CASSQDVGGGRNTIYF. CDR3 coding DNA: TGCGCCAGCAGCCAAGATGTGGGGGGTGGAAGAAACACCATATATTTT.

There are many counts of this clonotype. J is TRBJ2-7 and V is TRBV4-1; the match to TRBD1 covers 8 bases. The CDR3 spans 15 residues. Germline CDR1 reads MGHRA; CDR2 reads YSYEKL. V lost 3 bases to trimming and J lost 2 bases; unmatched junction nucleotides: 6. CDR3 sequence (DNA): TGCGCCAGCAGCCAGTCCGGGACAGGAGCCTACGAGCAGTACTTC. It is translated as CASSQSGTGAYEQYF.

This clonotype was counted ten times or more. In DNA, the CDR3 is TGTGCCAGCAGCCCCCGAATTTATGGCTACACCTTC. Translated: CASSPRIYGYTF. The chain uses TRBV7-2 and TRBJ1-2; unclear D gene. Trimming cost V 5 bases and J 5 bases, with 9 bases left between them. Germline V gene data show CDR1 as SGHTA and CDR2 as FQGNSA. The CDR3 has 12 amino acids.

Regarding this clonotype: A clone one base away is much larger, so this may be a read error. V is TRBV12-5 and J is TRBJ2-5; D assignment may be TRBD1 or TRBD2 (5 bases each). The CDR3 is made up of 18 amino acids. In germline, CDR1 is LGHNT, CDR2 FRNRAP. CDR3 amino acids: CTSGFQISLTAQQETQYF. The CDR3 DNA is TGTACTAGTGGTTTCCAGATATCTCTGACAGCTCAACAAGAGACCCAGTACTTC.

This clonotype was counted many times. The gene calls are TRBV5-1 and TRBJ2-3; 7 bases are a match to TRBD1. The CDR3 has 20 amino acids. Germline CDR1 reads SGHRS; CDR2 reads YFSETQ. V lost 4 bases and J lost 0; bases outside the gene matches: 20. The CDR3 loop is CASSEDWPGGIETSTDTQYF. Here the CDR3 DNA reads TGCGCCAGCAGCGAGGACTGGCCAGGGGGAATCGAAACTAGCACAGATACGCAGTATTTT.

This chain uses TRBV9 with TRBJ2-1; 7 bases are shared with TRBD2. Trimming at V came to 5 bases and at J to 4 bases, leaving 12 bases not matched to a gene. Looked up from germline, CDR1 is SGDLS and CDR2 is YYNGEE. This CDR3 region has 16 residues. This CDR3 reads CASSGSFGRTYNEQFF. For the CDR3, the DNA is TGTGCCAGCAGTGGGTCATTCGGGAGGACGTACAATGAGCAGTTCTTC.

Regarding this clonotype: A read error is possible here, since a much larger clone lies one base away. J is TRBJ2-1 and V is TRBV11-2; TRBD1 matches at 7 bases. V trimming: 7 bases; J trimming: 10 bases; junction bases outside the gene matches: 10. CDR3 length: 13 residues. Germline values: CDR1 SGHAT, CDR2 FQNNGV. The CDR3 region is CASTGTGVKEQFF. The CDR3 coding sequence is TGTGCCAGCACCGGAACAGGGGTCAAAGAGCAGTTCTTC.

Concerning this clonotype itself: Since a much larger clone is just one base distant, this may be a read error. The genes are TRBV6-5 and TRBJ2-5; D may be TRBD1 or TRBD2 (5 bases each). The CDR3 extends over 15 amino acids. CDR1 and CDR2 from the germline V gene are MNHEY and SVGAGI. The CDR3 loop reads CASSYQGANAEIQYF. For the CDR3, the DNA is TGTGCCAGCAGTTATCAGGGAGCAAACGCAGAGATCCAGTACTTC.

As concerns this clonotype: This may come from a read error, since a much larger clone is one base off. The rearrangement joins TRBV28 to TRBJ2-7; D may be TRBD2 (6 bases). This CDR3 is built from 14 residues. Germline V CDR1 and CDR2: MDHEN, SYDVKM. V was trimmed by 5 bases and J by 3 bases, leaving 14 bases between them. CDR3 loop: CASSKLAPRYEQYF. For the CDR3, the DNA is TGTGCCAGCAGTAAACTAGCTCCCCGCTACGAGCAGTACTTC.

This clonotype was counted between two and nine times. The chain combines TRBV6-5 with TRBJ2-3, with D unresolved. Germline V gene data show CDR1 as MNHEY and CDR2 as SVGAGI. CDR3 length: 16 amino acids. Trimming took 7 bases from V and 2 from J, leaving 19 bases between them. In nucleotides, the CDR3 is TGTGCCAGCACCCCTTTTGCAGGCTATTTCACAGATACGCAGTATTTT. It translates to CASTPFAGYFTDTQYF.

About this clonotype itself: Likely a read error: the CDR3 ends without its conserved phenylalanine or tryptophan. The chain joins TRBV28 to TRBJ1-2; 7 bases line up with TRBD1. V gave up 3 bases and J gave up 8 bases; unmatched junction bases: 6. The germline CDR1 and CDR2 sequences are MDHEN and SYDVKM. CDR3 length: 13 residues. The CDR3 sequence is CASSFYRGQGYTY. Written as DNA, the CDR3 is TGTGCCAGCAGTTTTTACAGGGGTCAGGGCTACACCTAC.

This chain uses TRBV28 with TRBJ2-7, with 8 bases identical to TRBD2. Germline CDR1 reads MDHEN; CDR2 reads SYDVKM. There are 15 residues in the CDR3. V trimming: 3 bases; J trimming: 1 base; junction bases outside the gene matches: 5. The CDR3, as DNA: TGTGCCAGCAGTTTGCGGGGGGCAACATCCTACGAGCAGTACTTC. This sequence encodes CASSLRGATSYEQYF.

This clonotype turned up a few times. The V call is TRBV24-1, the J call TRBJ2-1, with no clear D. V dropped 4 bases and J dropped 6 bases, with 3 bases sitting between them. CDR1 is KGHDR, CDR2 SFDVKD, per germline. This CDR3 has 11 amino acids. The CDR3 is CATSDTNEQFF. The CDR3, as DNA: TGTGCCACCAGTGACACCAATGAGCAGTTCTTC.

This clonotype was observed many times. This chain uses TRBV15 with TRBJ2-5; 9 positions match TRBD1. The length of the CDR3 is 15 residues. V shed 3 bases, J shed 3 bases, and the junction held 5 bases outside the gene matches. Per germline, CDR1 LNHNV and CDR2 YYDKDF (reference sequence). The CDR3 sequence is CATSRYRQGEETQYF. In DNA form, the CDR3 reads TGTGCCACCAGCAGGTACAGACAGGGGGAAGAGACCCAGTACTTC.

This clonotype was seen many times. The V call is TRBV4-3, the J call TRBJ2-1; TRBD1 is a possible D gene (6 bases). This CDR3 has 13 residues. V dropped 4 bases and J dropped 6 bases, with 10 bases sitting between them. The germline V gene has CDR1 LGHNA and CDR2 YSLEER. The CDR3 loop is CASSPGDLNEQFF. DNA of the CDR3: TGCGCCAGCAGCCCAGGGGACCTCAATGAGCAGTTCTTC.

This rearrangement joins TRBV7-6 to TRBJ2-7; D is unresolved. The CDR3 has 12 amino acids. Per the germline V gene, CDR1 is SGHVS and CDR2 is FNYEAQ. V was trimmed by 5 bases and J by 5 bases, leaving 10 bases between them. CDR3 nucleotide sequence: TGTGCCAGCAGCCAGAATTGGGACGAGCAGTACTTC. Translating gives CASSQNWDEQYF.

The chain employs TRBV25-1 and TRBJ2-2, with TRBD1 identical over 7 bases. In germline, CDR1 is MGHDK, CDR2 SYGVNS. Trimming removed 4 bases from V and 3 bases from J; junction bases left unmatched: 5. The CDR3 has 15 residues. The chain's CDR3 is CASSGWDSYTGELFF. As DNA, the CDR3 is TGTGCCAGCAGTGGTTGGGACAGCTACACCGGGGAGCTGTTTTTT.

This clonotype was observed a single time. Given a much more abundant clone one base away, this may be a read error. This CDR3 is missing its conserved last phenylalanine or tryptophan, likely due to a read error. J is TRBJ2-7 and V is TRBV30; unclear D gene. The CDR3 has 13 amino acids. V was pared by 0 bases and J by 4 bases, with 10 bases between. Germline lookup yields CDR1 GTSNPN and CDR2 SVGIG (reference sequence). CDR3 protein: CAWSVGPFYEQYI. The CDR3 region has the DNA TGTGCCTGGAGTGTAGGGCCCTTTTACGAGCAGTACATC.

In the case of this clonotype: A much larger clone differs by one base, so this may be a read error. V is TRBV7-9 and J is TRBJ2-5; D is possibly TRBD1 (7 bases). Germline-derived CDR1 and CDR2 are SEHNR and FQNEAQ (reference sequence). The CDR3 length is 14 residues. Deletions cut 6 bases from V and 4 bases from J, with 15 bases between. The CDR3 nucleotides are TGTGCCAGCAGGATGGAGGGGGCGACAGAGACCCAGTACTTC. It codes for CASRMEGATETQYF.

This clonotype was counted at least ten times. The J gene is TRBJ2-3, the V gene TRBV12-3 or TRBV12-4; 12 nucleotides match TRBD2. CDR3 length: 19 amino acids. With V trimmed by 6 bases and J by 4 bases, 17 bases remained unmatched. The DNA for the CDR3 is TGTGCCAGCAGCTCCGAACGGGTACTAGCGGGGGGTTTTGCAGATACGCAGTATTTT. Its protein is CASSSERVLAGGFADTQYF.

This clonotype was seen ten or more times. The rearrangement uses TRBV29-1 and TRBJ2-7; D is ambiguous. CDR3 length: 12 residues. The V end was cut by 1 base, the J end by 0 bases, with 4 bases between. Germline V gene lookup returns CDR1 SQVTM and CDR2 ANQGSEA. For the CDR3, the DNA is TGCAGCGTTGAAGGGGACTCCTACGAGCAGTACTTC. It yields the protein CSVEGDSYEQYF.

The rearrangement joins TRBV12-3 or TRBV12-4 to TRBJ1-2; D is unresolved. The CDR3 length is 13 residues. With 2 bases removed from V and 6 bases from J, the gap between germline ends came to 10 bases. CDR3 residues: CASSLHRADGYTF. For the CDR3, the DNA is TGTGCCAGCAGTTTACACCGGGCCGATGGCTACACCTTC.

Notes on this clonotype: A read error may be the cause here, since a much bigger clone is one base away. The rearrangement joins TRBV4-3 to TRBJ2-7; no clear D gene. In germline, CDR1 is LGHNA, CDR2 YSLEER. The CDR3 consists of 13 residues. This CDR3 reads CASSQEFGYERYF. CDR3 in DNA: TGCGCCAGCAGCCAAGAGTTCGGCTACGAGCGGTACTTC.